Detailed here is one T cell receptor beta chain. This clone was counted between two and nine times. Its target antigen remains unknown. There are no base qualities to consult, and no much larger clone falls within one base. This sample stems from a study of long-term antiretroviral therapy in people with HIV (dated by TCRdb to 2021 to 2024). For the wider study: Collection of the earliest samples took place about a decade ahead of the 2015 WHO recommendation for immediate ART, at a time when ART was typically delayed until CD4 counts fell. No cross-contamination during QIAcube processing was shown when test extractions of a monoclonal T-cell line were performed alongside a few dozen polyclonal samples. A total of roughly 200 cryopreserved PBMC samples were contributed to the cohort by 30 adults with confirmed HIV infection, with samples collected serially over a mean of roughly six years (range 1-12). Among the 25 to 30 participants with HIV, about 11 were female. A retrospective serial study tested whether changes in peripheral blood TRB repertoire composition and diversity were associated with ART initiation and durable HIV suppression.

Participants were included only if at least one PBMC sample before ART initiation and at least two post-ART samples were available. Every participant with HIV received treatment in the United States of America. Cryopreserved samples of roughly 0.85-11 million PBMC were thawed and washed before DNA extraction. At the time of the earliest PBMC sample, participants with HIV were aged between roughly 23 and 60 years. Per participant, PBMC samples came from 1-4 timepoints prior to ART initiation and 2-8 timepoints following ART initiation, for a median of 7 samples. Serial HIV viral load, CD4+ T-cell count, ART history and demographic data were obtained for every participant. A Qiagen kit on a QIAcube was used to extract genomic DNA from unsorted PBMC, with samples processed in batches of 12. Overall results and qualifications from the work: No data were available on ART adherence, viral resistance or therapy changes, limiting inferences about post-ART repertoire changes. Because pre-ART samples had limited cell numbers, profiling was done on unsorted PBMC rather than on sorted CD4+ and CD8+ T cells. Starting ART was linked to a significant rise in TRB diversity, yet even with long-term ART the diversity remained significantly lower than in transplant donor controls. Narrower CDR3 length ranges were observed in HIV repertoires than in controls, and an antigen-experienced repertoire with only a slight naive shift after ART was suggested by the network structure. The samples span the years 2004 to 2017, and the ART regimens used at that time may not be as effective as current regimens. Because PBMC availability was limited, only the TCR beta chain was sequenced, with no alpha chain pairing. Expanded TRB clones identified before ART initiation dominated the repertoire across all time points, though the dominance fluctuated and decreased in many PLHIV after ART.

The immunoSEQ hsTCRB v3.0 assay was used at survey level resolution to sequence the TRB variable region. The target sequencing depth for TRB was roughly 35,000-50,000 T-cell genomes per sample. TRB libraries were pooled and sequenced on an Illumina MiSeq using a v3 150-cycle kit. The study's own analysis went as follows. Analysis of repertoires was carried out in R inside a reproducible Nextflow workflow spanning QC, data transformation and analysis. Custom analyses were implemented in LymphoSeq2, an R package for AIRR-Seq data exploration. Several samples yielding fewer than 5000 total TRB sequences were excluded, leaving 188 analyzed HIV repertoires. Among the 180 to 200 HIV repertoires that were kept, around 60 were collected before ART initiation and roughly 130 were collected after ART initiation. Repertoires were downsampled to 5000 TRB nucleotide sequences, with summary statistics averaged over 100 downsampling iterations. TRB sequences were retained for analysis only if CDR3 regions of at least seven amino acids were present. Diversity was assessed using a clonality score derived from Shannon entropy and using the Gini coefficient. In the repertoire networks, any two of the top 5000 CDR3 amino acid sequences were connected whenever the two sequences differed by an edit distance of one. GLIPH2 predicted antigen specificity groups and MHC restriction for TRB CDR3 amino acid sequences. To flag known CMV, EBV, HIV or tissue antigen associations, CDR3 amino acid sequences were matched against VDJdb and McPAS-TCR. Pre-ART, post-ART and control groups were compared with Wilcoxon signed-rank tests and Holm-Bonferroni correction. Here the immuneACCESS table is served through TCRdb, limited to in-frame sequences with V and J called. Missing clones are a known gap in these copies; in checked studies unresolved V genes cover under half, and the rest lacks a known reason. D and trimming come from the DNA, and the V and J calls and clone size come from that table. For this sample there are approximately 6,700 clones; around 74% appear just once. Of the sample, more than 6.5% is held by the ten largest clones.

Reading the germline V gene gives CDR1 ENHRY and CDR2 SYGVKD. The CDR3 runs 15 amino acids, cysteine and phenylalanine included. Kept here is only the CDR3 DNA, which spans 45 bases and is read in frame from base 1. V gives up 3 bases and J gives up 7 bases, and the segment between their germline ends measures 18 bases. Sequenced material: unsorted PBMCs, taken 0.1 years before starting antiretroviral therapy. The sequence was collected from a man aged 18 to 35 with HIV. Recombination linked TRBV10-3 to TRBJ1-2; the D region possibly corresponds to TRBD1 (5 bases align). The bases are TGTGCCATCAGTGACCACTTGACTTGGGACTTTGGCTACACCTTC. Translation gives CAISDHLTWDFGYTF.